This T cell receptor (beta chain) is from a study of radiotherapy plus CTLA-4 blockade in lung cancer. Study-wide context: Objective responses were seen in about a sixth of patients, disease control in approximately 30%. Whole-study results and caveats: Interferon-beta, together with early blood T cell clone dynamics, reportedly best predicted response. Some TCR clones had been derived from tumors. These clones expanded in peripheral blood after radiotherapy plus ipilimumab.

Enrolled patients, whose metastatic non-small-cell lung cancer was chemo-refractory, received focal radiation plus CTLA-4 blockade with ipilimumab. This clone was seen only once. What it recognizes is unknown. This table comes from immunoSEQ multiplex PCR, and its TCRdb copy is limited to in-frame clones, with some not included. The sample has roughly 100,000 clones; around 83% are singletons. CDR3 length: 14 residues. V was pared by 6 bases and J by 7 bases, with 19 bases between. Germline V gene data show CDR1 as MNHEY and CDR2 as SMNVEV (reference sequence). The sequence derives from a human donor with non-small cell lung cancer that progressed on radiotherapy plus ipilimumab. V usage is TRBV27 and J usage is TRBJ2-7, with a tentative D call TRBD2 (5 bases). The material was peripheral blood, obtained from a patient treated with radiotherapy plus ipilimumab. The CDR3, as DNA: TGTGCCAGCAGCCCTACAGACTACATGGAGGAGCAGTACTTC. Translation gives CASSPTDYMEEQYF.